These 3 T cell receptor beta chains were all obtained from the same sample, sequenced in a study of shared clonotypes between healthy human individuals. The repertoire was sequenced with immunoSEQ multiplex PCR; TCRdb's copy has only in-frame clones and lacks some. This table holds fewer than 650,000 clones, around 80% found once. The sequenced material came from PBMCs. The receptor source for this set is a middle-aged woman in good health. Some clones in this sample may be carry-over from other donors' samples.

The J gene is TRBJ2-5, the V gene TRBV2; 11 bases map to TRBD2. The CDR3 contains 15 residues. J was trimmed by 2 bases and V by 8 bases; bases with no gene match: 7. Germline CDR1 SNHLY, CDR2 FYNNEI. The CDR3: CASSSWTSGQETQYF. CDR3 DNA sequence: TGTGCCAGCTCGTCCTGGACTAGCGGGCAAGAGACCCAGTACTTC.

The sample holds a few counts of this clone. This chain uses TRBV9 with TRBJ2-1, with a tentative D call TRBD2 (6 bases). Germline V lookup: CDR1 SGDLS, CDR2 YYNGEE. The CDR3 spans 14 residues. V was pared by 0 bases and J by 5 bases, with 9 bases between. CDR3 in amino acids: CASSVAGVNNEQFF. The CDR3 nucleotides read TGTGCCAGCAGCGTAGCGGGAGTAAACAATGAGCAGTTCTTC.

The chain employs TRBV5-1 and TRBJ2-2, with TRBD1 matching over 9 bases. The J segment lost 4 bases and the V segment lost 5 bases, leaving 12 bases of the junction unmatched. Germline values: CDR1 SGHRS, CDR2 YFSETQ. The CDR3 length is 17 residues. CDR3 bases: TGCGCCAGCAGTTCCACCGGGACAGGGTATGGCACCGGGGAGCTGTTTTTT. It is translated as CASSSTGTGYGTGELFF.